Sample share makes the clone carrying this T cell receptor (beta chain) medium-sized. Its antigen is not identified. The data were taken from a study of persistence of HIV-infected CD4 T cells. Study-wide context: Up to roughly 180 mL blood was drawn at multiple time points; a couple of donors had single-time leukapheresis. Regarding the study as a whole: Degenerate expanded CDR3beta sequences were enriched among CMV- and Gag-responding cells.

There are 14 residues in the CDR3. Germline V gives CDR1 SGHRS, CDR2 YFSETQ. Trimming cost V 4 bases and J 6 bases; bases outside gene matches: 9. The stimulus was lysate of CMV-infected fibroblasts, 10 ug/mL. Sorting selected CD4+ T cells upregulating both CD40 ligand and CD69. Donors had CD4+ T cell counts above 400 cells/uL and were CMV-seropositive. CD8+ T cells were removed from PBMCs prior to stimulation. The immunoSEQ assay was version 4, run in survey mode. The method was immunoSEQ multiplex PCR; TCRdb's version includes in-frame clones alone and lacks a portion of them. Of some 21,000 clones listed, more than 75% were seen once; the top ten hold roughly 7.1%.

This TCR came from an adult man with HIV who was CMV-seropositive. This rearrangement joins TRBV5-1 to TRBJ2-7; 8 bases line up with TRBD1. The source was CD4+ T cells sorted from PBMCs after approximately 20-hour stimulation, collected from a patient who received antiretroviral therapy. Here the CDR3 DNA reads TGCGCCAGCAGCATGGGACAGGCCGGAGGCGAGCAGTACTTC. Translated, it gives CASSMGQAGGEQYF.